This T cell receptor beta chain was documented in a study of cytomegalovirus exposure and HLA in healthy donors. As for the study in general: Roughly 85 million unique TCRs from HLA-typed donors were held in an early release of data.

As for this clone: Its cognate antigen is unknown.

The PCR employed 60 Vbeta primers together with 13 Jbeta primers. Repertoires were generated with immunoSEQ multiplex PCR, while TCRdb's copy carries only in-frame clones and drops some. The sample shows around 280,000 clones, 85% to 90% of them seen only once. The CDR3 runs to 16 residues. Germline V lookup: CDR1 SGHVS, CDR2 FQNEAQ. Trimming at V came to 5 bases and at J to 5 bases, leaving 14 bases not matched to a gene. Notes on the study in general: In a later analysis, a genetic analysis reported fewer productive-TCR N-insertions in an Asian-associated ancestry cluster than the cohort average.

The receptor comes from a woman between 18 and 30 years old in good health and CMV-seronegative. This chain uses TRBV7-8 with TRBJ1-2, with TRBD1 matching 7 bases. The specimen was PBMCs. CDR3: CASSPEPTGQAYGYTF. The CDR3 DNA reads TGTGCCAGCAGCCCCGAGCCGACAGGGCAGGCTTATGGCTACACCTTC.